The source of this T cell receptor (beta chain) is a study of blood T cell repertoires in COVID-19. The junction had 9 bases not matched to a gene; V was cut back by 2 bases and J by 4 bases. CDR3 length equals 16 residues. Germline V gives CDR1 MDHEN, CDR2 SYDVKM. The sample holds a few counts of this clone. In the original processing: Amplification from reference gene primers served as the basis for estimated nucleated cell counts. Data came from immunoSEQ multiplex PCR; TCRdb stores just in-frame clones and leaves some out. Clonal size and the V and J genes are those of that table, whereas D and trimming came from the DNA. The profile shows some 70,000 clones, about nine tenths of them singletons.

The sequencing input was peripheral blood. The chain combines TRBV28 with TRBJ2-7, with 9 bases fitting TRBD1. The TCR sequence derives from a man aged 45-65 years with active COVID-19. This chain's CDR3 is CASSLEYGTGTYEQYF. CDR3 in DNA: TGTGCCAGCAGTTTAGAGTATGGGACAGGGACTTACGAGCAGTACTTC.